Listed below are T cell receptor beta chains from one sample, sequenced in a study of stem cell transplantation in POMP-related autoinflammatory disease. Repertoires were generated with immunoSEQ multiplex PCR, while TCRdb's copy carries only in-frame clones and drops some. The sample has tens of thousands of clones, approximately 91% seen once; the top ten hold about 0.7%. The source was CD4+ T cells from PBMCs, collected after stem cell transplantation. All receptors come from a human patient with POMP-related autoinflammation and immune dysregulation (PRAID). Some T cells could come from the graft donor. Both conserved end residues are part of each CDR3. A D gene is named only where the DNA matches it firmly. The size entry is marked missing in some rows and otherwise reads once, few, many or a size class.

j_call | clone_size | d_call | v_call | cdr3_nt | cdr3_aa
TRBJ2-7 | - | TRBD1 | TRBV5-1 | TGCGCCAGCAGCAAGGGACAGGGTTTCTACGAGCAGTACTTC | CASSKGQGFYEQYF
TRBJ1-6 | - | - | TRBV19 | TGTGCCAGTTCGACCGGGACATACACCGCTAATTCACCCCTCCACTTT | CASSTGTYTANSPLHF
TRBJ2-5 | - | TRBD2 | TRBV7-8 | TGTGCCAGCAGCCCCAGGGGGGGACTAGCGGGCCAGTACTTC | CASSPRGGLAGQYF
TRBJ2-2 | - | - | TRBV14 | TGTGCCAGCAGCCAACGATTGACAGCGACGAACACCGGGGAGCTGTTTTTT | CASSQRLTATNTGELFF
TRBJ2-7 | - | TRBD2 | TRBV4-1 | TGCGCCAGCAGCCAATCACCGGGAGGCAAGAGGAGGGAGCAGTACTTC | CASSQSPGGKRREQYF
TRBJ2-2 | - | - | TRBV6-1 | TGTGCCAGCAGTGAAGGGGGTGTGGCAGGTACCGGGGAGCTGTTTTTT | CASSEGGVAGTGELFF
TRBJ1-4 | - | - | TRBV28 | TGTGCCAGCAGTTTTAGAACAGGGAGAGGGAATGAAAAACTGTTTTTT | CASSFRTGRGNEKLFF
TRBJ1-6 | - | - | TRBV6-5 | TGTGCCAGCAGTTACCAGGCCAGGGGTTCTTCACCCCTCCACTTT | CASSYQARGSSPLHF
TRBJ2-3 | - | - | TRBV21-1 | TGTGCCAGCAGCATGAAGGGGGTAGCGGGGGGCCCTGGGTCAGATACGCAGTATTTT | CASSMKGVAGGPGSDTQYF
TRBJ1-1 | - | - | TRBV19 | TGTGCCAGTAGTATTGCCGGGGCAGGAGGCGCTTTCTTT | CASSIAGAGGAFF
TRBJ2-7 | once | - | TRBV28 | TGTGCCAGCAGTTCACCGTACCGGGACAGATTACTCCGGGACTCCTCCTACGAGCAGTACTTC | CASSSPYRDRLLRDSSYEQYF
TRBJ2-3 | - | - | TRBV18 | TGTGCCAGCTCACCACCGGGACCAGCTAGCACAGATACGCAGTATTTT | CASSPPGPASTDTQYF
TRBJ1-6 | - | TRBD1 | TRBV18 | TGTGCCAGCTCACCTACACCGATACAGGGGCACTCCTATAATTCACCCCTCCACTTT | CASSPTPIQGHSYNSPLHF
TRBJ2-7 | - | - | TRBV2 | TGTGCCAGCAGAGGAGGGACCTACGAGCAGTACTTC | CASRGGTYEQYF
TRBJ1-2 | - | TRBD1 | TRBV2 | TGTGCCAGCAGTGAAGCGCGGGACAGGGGAGGCTATGGCTACACCTTC | CASSEARDRGGYGYTF
TRBJ1-2 | - | - | TRBV20-1 | TGCAGTGCTAGTCGGTTGACCCTCGGGGGCTACACCTTC | CSASRLTLGGYTF
TRBJ2-5 | - | - | TRBV25-1 | TGTGCCAGCAGTGAGCTCAGGGAAAGCGAGACCCAGTACTTC | CASSELRESETQYF
TRBJ1-1 | - | - | TRBV7-8 | TGTGCCAGCAGCCTTGACAGAGCGAACACTGAAGCTTTCTTT | CASSLDRANTEAFF
TRBJ2-1 | - | TRBD2 | TRBV15 | TGTGCCACCAGCTTTCTAGCGGGGGGGCCTGGGGAGCAGTTCTTC | CATSFLAGGPGEQFF
TRBJ2-1 | - | TRBD2 | TRBV29-1 | TGCAGCGTTCGAGAGCGGGGGGCTTTCTCCTACAATGAGCAGTTCTTC | CSVRERGAFSYNEQFF
TRBJ2-1 | few | - | TRBV6-2/TRBV6-3 | TGTGCCAGCAGTCAACAACCGGGGACCTACAATGAGCAGTTCTTC | CASSQQPGTYNEQFF
TRBJ1-6 | - | TRBD1 | TRBV7-8 | TGTGCCAGCAGCTTAGTATGGGACAGGGGGCTTTCACCCCTCCACTTT | CASSLVWDRGLSPLHF
TRBJ2-5 | - | - | TRBV21-1 | TGTGCCAGCAGCAACCCCGGGACAGGACTTCAAGAGACCCAGTACTTC | CASSNPGTGLQETQYF
TRBJ2-1 | - | - | TRBV19 | TGTGCCAGTAGTCCCCCCGAAAGATACAATGAGCAGTTCTTC | CASSPPERYNEQFF
TRBJ2-3 | few | - | TRBV7-2 | TGTGCCAGCAGCCAATATGGAGATACGCAGTATTTT | CASSQYGDTQYF
TRBJ1-1 | once | - | TRBV27 | TGTGCCAGCAGTTCAGGGGTGTACACTGAAGCTTTCTTT | CASSSGVYTEAFF
TRBJ2-2 | - | - | TRBV5-4 | TGTGCCAGCAGCCCTCAGGGGCAGGGTTGGAACACCGGGGAGCTGTTTTTT | CASSPQGQGWNTGELFF
TRBJ2-5 | - | TRBD2 | TRBV6-1 | TGTGCCAGCAGTGAGGGCGGGAGAGGGGAGACCCAGTACTTC | CASSEGGRGETQYF
TRBJ1-3 | - | - | TRBV10-3 | TGTGCCATCAGCCCCGGGGCAGGCTCTGGAAACACCATATATTTT | CAISPGAGSGNTIYF
TRBJ2-7 | - | TRBD1 | TRBV28 | TGTGCCAGCAGCGACAGGGGAAGGCAGTACTTC | CASSDRGRQYF
TRBJ1-5 | - | - | TRBV6-2/TRBV6-3 | TGTGCCAGCAGCCTCCGGGGTTGGCCCCAGCATTTT | CASSLRGWPQHF
TRBJ1-2 | - | - | TRBV11-2 | TGTGCCAGCAGCTTAGCTTGGGGCAACTATGGCTACACCTTC | CASSLAWGNYGYTF
TRBJ2-2 | - | - | TRBV7-9 | TGTGCCAGCAGCTTAGCGGCGGGGTCGAACACCGGGGAGCTGTTTTTT | CASSLAAGSNTGELFF
TRBJ2-5 | - | - | TRBV3-1/TRBV3-2 | TGTGCCAGCAGCCATCCGGGAAGAGAGACCCAGTACTTC | CASSHPGRETQYF
TRBJ1-3 | - | - | TRBV5-6 | TGTGCCAGCAGCTTGGTGGCAGGGCGCCTCGGAAACACCATATATTTT | CASSLVAGRLGNTIYF
TRBJ2-5 | - | TRBD1 | TRBV5-1 | TGCGCCAGCAGCTTGGGGACAGGAAAAGAGACCCAGTACTTC | CASSLGTGKETQYF
TRBJ1-2 | - | - | TRBV29-1 | TGCAGCGTTGGGATCGGTGGCTACACCTTC | CSVGIGGYTF
TRBJ1-2 | - | TRBD1 | TRBV28 | TGTGCCAGCAGACCCCGTAGACAGGGTGATAACTATGGCTACACCTTC | CASRPRRQGDNYGYTF
TRBJ1-5 | once | - | TRBV19 | TGTGCCAGTAGAAAGGGGGGCATTGACTTAAATCAGCCCCAGCATTTT | CASRKGGIDLNQPQHF
TRBJ2-1 | - | TRBD1 | TRBV19 | TGTGCCAGTAGTCGACAGGGGGCCCTCAGCTCCTACAATGAGCAGTTCTTC | CASSRQGALSSYNEQFF
TRBJ2-2 | - | - | TRBV5-1 | TGCGCCAGCAGTTCAGGGTACGACACCGGGGAGCTGTTTTTT | CASSSGYDTGELFF
TRBJ2-2 | - | - | TRBV18 | TGTGCCAGCTCACCCCCCAGGGGAGGGGGAGACACCGGGGAGCTGTTTTTT | CASSPPRGGGDTGELFF
TRBJ2-3 | - | - | TRBV9 | TGTGCCAGCAGCGTTCGACAGGTGGGAATGGGAACAGATACGCAGTATTTT | CASSVRQVGMGTDTQYF
TRBJ2-3 | - | - | TRBV9 | TGTGCCAGCAGCGTGGATGGACACAACACAGATACGCAGTATTTT | CASSVDGHNTDTQYF
TRBJ1-6 | few | TRBD1 | TRBV7-6 | TGTGCCAGCAGCTTAGCCGGGACAGGGAGTTCACCCCTCCACTTT | CASSLAGTGSSPLHF